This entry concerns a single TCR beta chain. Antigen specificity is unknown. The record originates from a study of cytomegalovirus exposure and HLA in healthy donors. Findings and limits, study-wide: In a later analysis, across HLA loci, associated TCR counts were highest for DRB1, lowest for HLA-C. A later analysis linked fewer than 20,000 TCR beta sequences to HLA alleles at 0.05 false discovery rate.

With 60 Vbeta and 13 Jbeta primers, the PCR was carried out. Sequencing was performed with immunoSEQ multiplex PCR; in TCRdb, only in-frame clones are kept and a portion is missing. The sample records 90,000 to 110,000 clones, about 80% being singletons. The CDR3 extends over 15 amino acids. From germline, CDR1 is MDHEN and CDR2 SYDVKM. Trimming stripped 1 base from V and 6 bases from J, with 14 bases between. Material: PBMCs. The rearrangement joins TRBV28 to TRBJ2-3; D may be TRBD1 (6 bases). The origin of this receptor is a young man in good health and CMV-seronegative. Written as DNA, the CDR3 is TGTGCCAGCAGTTTATCAGGGGCCAGCAGGGATACGCAGTATTTT. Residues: CASSLSGASRDTQYF.